This T cell receptor beta chain was identified during a study of blood T cells in healthy people across ages. This clonotype has just a few counts. The antigen remains undetermined. General study results and limits: Long-lived donors exceeded aged donors in naive CD4+ cells and diversity.

Next came a second PCR, run for about 7 to 12 cycles, which used a sample-barcoded 5' primer along with a J-beta primer mix. One entry per CDR3 protein results from TCRdb running MiXCR on the 5' RACE reads. The data contain about 830,000 distinct CDR3 sequences, more than 45% of them singletons. CDR1 is SGHTA, CDR2 FQGTGA, per germline. The CDR3 is 13 amino acids. This receptor was taken from a man aged 25-45 years in good health. Sequenced: blood. The J gene is TRBJ2-7, the V gene TRBV7-3, with TRBD2 as a possible D gene (6 bases). The J call is uncertain, as TRBJ2-5 better fits the DNA end. The CDR3 is CASGRAEGETQYF. As DNA, the CDR3 is TGTGCCAGCGGAAGAGCGGAGGGAGAGACCCAGTACTTC.